Here is one TCR beta chain with its context. The data originate from a study of blood T cell repertoires in COVID-19. In the study overall: Samples representing acute and convalescent COVID-19 were sourced from the United States, Italy and Spain. T cells, B-cell-depleted T cells, or PBMCs supplied cDNA or gDNA.

Germline V gene data show CDR1 as KGHSH and CDR2 as LQKENI. The CDR3 loop spans 16 amino acids. V was cut by 4 bases and J by 5 bases, with 20 bases left in between. Profiled with immunoSEQ multiplex PCR; TCRdb holds only in-frame clones, not every one. The sample includes under 250,000 clones, about 90% of them seen just once. The sequencing sample was made of peripheral blood. The V and J genes are TRBV18 and TRBJ1-1; D remains unclear. The receptor comes from a man aged 55-75 years with acute or convalescent COVID-19. The CDR3 nucleotides read TGTGCCAGCTCACTCACCGGGAACGAAATAGGGACTGAAGCTTTCTTT. It codes for CASSLTGNEIGTEAFF.